Detailed here is one T cell receptor (beta chain). The CDR3 is made up of 14 amino acids. Germline V gene sequence: CDR1 SGHDT, CDR2 YYEEEE. V was trimmed by 0 bases and J by 3 bases, leaving 7 bases between them. This specimen comes from a study of blood T cell repertoires in COVID-19. Study-wide context: PBMCs, B-cell-depleted T cells, or T cells were the source of the cDNA or gDNA that made up the material.

Using immunoSEQ multiplex PCR, the repertoire was profiled, and TCRdb retains in-frame clones only, with some absent. The sample comprises some 95,000 clones, about 91% of which are singletons, and 1.8% rests with the top ten. This chain joins TRBV5-6 and TRBJ1-3; perhaps TRBD1 as D (6 bases). This clonotype originated in a human donor with active COVID-19. The donor label of this sample is uncertain. Sequencing was performed on peripheral blood. The CDR3 nucleotides are TGTGCCAGCAGCTTGGACAGGGTTGGAAACACCATATATTTT. Residues: CASSLDRVGNTIYF.